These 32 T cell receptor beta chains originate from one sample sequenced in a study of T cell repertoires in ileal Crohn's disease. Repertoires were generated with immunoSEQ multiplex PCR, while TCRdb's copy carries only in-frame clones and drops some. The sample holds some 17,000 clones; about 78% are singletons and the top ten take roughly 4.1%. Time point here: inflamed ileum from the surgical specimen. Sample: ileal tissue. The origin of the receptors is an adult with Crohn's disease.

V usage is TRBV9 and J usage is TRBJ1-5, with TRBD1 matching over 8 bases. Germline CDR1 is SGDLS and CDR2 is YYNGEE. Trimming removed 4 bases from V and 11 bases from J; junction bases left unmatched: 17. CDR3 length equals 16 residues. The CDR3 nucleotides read TGTGCCAGCAGCTCCCAGCCAGGGGACAGGCAAAGGTCCCAGCATTTT. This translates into CASSSQPGDRQRSQHF.

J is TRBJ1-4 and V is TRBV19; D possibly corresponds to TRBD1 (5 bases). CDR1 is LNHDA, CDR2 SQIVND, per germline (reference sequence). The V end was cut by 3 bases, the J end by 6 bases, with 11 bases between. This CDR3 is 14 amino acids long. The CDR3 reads CASSIPTADEKLFF. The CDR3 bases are TGTGCCAGTAGTATCCCGACAGCCGATGAAAAACTGTTTTTT.

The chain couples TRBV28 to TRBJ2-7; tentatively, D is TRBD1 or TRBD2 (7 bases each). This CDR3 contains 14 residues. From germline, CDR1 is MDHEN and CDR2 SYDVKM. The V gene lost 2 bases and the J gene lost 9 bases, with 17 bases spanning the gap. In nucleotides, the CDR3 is TGTGCCAGCAGTTTAGAGGGGGAGGGGGCAAGGCAGTACTTC. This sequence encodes CASSLEGEGARQYF.

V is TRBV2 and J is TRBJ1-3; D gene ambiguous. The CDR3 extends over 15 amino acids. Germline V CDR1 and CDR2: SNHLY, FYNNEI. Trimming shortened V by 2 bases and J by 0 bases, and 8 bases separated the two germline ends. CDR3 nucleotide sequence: TGTGCCAGCAGTGAAACTGGAAGCTCTGGAAACACCATATATTTT. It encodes CASSETGSSGNTIYF.

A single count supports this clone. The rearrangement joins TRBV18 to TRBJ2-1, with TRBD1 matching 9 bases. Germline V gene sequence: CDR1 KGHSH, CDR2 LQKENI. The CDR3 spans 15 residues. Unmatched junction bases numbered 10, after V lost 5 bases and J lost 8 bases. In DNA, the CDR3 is TGTGCCAGCTCATCCTACGGACAGGGGAGCGATGAGCAGTTCTTC. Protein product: CASSSYGQGSDEQFF.

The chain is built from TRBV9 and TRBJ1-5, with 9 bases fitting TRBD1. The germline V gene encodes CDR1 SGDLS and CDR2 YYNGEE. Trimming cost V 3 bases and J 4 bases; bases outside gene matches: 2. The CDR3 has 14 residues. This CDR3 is CASSAGTGNQPQHF. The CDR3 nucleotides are TGTGCCAGCAGCGCGGGGACAGGGAATCAGCCCCAGCATTTT. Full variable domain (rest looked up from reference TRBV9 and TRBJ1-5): DSGVTQTPKHLITATGQRVTLRCSPRSGDLSVYWYQQSLDQGLQFLIQYYNGEERAKGNILERFSAQQFPDLHSELNLSSLELGDSALYFCASSAGTGNQPQHFGDGTRLSIL.

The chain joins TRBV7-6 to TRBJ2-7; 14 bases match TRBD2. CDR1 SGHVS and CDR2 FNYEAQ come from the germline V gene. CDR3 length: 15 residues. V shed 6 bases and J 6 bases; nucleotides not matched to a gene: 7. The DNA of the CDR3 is TGTGCCAGCAGTCAATCCGGGACTAGCGGGAGCGAGCAGTACTTC. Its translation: CASSQSGTSGSEQYF. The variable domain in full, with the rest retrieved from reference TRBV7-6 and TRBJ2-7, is GAGVSQSPRYKVTKRGQDVALRCDPISGHVSLYWYRQALGQGPEFLTYFNYEAQQDKSGLPNDRFSAERPEGSISTLTIQRTEQRDSAMYRCASSQSGTSGSEQYFGPGTRLTVT.

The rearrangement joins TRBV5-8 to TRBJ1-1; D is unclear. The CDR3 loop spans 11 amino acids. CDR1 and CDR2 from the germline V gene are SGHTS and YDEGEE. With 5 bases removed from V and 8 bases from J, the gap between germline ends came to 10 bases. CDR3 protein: CASSLGREAFF. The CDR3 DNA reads TGTGCCAGCAGTTTAGGACGGGAAGCTTTCTTT.

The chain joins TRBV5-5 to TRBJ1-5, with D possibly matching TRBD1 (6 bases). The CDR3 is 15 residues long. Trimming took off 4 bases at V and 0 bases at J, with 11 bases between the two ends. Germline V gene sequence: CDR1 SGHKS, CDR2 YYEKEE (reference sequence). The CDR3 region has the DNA TGTGCCAGCAGCCCGGACAGCCATAGCAATCAGCCCCAGCATTTT. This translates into CASSPDSHSNQPQHF. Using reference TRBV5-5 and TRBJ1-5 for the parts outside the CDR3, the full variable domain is DAGVTQSPTHLIKTRGQQVTLRCSPISGHKSVSWYQQVLGQGPQFIFQYYEKEERGRGNFPDRFSARQFPNYSSELNVNALLLGDSALYLCASSPDSHSNQPQHFGDGTRLSIL.

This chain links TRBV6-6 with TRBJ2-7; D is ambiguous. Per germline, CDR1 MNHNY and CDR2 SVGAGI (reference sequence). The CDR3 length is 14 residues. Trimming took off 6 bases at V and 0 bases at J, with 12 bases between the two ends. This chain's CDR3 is CASSFPTVSYEQYF. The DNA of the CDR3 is TGTGCCAGCAGCTTTCCTACAGTCTCCTACGAGCAGTACTTC.

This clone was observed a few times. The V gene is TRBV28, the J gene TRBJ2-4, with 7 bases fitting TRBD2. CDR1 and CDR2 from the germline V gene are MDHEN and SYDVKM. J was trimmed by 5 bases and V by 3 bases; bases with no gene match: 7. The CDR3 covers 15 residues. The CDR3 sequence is CASSFSGTTQNIQYF. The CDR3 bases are TGTGCCAGCAGTTTTTCCGGGACTACGCAAAACATTCAGTACTTC.

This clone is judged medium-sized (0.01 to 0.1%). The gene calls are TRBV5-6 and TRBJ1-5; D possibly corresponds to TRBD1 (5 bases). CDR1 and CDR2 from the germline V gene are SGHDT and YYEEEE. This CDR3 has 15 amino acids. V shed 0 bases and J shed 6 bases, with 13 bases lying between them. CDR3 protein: CASSLAGGWGQPQHF. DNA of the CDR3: TGTGCCAGCAGCTTGGCGGGGGGATGGGGTCAGCCCCAGCATTTT.

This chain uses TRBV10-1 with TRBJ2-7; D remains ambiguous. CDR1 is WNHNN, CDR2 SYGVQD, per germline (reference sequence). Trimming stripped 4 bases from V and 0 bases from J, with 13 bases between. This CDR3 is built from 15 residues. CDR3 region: CASSGWVLASYEQYF. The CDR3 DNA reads TGCGCCAGCAGTGGGTGGGTCCTTGCCTCCTACGAGCAGTACTTC.

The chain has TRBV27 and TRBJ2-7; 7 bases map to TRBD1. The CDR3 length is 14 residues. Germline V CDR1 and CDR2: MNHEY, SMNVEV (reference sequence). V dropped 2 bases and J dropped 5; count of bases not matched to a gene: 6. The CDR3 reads CASSLLRGPHEQYF. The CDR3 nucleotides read TGTGCCAGCAGTTTACTGAGGGGGCCCCACGAGCAGTACTTC.

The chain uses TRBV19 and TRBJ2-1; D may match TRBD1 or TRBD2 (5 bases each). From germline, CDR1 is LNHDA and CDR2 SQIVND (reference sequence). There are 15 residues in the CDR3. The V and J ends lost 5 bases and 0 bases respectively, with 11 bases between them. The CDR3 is CASSSGTSSYNEQFF. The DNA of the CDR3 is TGTGCCAGTAGTTCAGGGACGAGCTCCTACAATGAGCAGTTCTTC.

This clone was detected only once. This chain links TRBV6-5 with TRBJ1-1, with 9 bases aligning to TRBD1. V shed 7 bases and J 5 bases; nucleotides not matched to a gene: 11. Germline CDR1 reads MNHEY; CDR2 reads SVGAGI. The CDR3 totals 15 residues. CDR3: CASNAPRQGGTEAFF. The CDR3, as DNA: TGTGCCAGCAACGCCCCCCGACAGGGGGGGACTGAAGCTTTCTTT.

This CDR3 reads CASSSLGGGETDTQYF. CDR3 DNA sequence: TGTGCCAGCTCGTCCTTGGGGGGGGGCGAGACAGATACGCAGTATTTT. V gene TRBV28 combines with J gene TRBJ2-3; a possible D gene is TRBD2 (7 bases). The V end was cut by 8 bases, the J end by 3 bases, with 21 bases between. CDR1 is MDHEN, CDR2 SYDVKM, per germline. This CDR3 has 16 amino acids.

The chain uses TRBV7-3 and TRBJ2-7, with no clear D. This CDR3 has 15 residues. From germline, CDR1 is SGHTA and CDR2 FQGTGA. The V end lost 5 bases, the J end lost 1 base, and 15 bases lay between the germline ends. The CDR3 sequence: CASSPWAAPSYEQYF. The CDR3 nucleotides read TGTGCCAGCAGCCCGTGGGCGGCGCCTTCCTACGAGCAGTACTTC.

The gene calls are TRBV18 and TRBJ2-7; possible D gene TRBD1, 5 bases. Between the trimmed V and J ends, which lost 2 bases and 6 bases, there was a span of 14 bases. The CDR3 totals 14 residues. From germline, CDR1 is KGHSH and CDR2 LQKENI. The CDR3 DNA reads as TGTGCCAGCTCACCAAATCCAGGGTCGAGCGAGCAGTACTTC. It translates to CASSPNPGSSEQYF.

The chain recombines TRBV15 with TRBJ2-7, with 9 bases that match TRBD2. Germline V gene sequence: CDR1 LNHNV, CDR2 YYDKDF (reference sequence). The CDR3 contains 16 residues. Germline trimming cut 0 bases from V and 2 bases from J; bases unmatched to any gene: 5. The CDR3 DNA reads TGTGCCACCAGCAGAGATCTAGCGGGATCAACCTACGAGCAGTACTTC. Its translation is CATSRDLAGSTYEQYF.

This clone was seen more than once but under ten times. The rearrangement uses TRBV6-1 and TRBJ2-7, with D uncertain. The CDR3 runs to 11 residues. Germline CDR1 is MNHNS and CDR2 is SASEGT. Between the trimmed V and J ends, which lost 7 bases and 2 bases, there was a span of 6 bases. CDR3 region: CASTDTYEQYF. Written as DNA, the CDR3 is TGTGCCAGCACCGATACCTACGAGCAGTACTTC.

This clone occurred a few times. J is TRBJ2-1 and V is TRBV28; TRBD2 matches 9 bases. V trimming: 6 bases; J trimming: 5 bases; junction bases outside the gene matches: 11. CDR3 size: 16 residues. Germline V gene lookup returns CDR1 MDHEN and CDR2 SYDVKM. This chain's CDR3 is CASSRKTSGLNNEQFF. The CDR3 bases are TGTGCCAGCAGCCGTAAAACTAGCGGGCTTAACAATGAGCAGTTCTTC.

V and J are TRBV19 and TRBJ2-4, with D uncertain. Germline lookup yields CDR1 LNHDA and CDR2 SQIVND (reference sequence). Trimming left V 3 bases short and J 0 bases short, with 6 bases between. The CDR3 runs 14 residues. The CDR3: CASSMSAAKNIQYF. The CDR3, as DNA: TGTGCCAGTAGTATGTCCGCAGCCAAAAACATTCAGTACTTC.

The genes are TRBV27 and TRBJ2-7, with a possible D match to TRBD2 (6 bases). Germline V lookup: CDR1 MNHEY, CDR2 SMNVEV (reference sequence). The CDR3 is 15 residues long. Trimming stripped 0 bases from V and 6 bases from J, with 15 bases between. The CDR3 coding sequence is TGTGCCAGCAGTTTATCGCAGGGACTTCAGGCCGAGCAGTACTTC. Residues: CASSLSQGLQAEQYF.

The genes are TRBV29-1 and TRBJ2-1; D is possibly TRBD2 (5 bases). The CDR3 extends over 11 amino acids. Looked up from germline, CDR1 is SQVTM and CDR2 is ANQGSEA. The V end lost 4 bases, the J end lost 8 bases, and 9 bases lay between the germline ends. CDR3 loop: CSVGRGDEQFF. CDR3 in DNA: TGCAGCGTTGGACGGGGAGATGAGCAGTTCTTC.

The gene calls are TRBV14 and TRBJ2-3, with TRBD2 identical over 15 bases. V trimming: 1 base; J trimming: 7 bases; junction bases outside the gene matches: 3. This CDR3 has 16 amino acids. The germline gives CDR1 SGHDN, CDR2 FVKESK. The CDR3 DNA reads TGTGCCAGCAGCCAAGCCGGGACTAGCGGGAGGAATACGCAGTATTTT. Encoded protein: CASSQAGTSGRNTQYF.

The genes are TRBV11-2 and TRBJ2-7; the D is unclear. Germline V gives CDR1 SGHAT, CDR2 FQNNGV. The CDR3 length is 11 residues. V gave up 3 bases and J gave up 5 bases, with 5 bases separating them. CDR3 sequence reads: CASSFVHEQYF. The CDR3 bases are TGTGCCAGCAGCTTCGTCCACGAGCAGTACTTC.

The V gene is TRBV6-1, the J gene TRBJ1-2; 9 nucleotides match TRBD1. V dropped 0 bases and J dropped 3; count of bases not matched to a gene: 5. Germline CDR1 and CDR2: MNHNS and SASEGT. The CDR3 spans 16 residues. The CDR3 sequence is CASSEALTGGHYGYTF. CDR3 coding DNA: TGTGCCAGCAGTGAAGCCCTGACAGGGGGTCACTATGGCTACACCTTC.

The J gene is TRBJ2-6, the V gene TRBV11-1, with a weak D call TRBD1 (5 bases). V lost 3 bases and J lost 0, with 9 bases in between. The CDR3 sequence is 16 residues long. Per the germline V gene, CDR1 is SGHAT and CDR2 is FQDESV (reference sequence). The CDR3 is CASSFGRGSGANVLTF. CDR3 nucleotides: TGTGCCAGCAGCTTCGGTAGGGGCTCTGGGGCCAACGTCCTGACTTTC. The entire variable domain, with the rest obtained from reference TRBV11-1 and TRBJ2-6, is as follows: EAEVAQSPRYKITEKSQAVAFWCDPISGHATLYWYRQILGQGPELLVQFQDESVVDDSQLPKDRFSAERLKGVDSTLKIQPAELGDSAMYLCASSFGRGSGANVLTFGAGSRLTVL.

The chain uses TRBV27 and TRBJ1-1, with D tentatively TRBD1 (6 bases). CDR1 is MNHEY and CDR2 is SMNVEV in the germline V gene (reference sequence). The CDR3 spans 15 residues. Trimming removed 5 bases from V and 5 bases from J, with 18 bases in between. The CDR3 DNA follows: TGTGCCAGCAGTCATGGGGGGGCAGGACGGACTGAAGCTTTCTTT. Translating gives CASSHGGAGRTEAFF.

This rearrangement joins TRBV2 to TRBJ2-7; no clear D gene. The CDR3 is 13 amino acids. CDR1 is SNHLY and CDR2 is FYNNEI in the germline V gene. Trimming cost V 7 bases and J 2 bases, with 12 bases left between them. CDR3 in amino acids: CASKYGPTYEQYF. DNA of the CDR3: TGTGCCAGCAAGTATGGTCCTACCTACGAGCAGTACTTC.

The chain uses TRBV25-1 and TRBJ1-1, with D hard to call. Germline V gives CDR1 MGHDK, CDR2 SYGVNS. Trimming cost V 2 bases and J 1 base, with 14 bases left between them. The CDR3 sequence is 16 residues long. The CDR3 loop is CASSERIAASNTEAFF. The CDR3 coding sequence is TGTGCCAGCAGTGAAAGAATCGCAGCCTCGAACACTGAAGCTTTCTTT.